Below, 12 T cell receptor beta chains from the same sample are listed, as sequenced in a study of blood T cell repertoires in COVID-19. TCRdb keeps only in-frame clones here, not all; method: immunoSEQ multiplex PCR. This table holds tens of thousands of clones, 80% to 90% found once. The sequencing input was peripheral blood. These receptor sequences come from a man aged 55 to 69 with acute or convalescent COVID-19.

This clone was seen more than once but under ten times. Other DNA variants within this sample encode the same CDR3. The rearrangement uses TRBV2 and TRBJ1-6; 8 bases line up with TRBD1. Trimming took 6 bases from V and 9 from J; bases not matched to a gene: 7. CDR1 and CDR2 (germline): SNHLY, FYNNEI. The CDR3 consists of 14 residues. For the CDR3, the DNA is TGTGCCAGCAGCCCGGACAGGGCCCGTTCACCCCTCCACTTT. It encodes CASSPDRARSPLHF.

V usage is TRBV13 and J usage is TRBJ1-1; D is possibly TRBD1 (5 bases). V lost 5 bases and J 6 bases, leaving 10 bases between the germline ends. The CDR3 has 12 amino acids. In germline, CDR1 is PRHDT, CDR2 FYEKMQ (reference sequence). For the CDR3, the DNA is TGTGCCAGCAGCCCCGACAGATCTGAAGCTTTCTTT. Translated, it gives CASSPDRSEAFF.

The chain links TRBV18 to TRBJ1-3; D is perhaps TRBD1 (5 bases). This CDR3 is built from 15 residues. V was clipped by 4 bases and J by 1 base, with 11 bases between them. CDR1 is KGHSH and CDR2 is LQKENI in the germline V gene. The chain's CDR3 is CASSLNRLSGNTIYF. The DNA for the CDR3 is TGTGCCAGCTCACTGAACAGGCTTTCTGGAAACACCATATATTTT.

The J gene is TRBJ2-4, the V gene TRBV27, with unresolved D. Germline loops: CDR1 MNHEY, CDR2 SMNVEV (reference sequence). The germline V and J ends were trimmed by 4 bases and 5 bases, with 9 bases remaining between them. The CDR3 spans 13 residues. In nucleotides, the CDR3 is TGTGCCAGCAGTTACCCGCCAGAAAACATTCAGTACTTC. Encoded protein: CASSYPPENIQYF.

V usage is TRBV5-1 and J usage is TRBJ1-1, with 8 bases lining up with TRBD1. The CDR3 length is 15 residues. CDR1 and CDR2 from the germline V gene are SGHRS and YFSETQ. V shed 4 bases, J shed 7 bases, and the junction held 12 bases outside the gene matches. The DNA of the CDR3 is TGCGCCAGCAGCCCACCGGACAGGGCAGAGGGTGAAGCTTTCTTT. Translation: CASSPPDRAEGEAFF.

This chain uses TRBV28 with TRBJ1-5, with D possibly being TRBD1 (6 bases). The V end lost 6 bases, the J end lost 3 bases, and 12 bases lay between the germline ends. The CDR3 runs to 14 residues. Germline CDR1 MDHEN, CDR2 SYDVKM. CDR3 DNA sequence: TGTGCCAGCAGACCCGGACAGATCAATCAGCCCCAGCATTTT. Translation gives CASRPGQINQPQHF.

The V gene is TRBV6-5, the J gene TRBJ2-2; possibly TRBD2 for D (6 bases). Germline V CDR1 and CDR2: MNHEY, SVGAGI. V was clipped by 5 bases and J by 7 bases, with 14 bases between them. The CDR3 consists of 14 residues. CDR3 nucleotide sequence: TGTGCCAGCAGTCCCCTTGGGGGGAACGGGGAGCTGTTTTTT. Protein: CASSPLGGNGELFF.

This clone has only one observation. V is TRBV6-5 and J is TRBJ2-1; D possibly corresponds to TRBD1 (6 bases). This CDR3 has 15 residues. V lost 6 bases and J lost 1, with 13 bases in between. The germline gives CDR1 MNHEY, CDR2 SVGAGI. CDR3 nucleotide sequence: TGTGCCAGCAGCCTAGGACAGTCTTCCTACAATGAGCAGTTCTTC. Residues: CASSLGQSSYNEQFF.

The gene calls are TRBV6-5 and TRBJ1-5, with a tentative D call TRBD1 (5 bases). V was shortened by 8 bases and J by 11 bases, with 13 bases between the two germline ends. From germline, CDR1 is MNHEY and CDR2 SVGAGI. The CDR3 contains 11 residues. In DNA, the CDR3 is TGTGCCAGCGGGGGAGGATGGACCCAGCATTTT. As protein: CASGGGWTQHF.

CDR3 amino acids: CASGLVGGSGNQPQHF. As DNA, the CDR3 is TGTGCTAGTGGTTTGGTGGGGGGGTCCGGCAATCAGCCCCAGCATTTT. The chain has TRBV12-5 and TRBJ1-5, with a possible D match to TRBD1 (5 bases). The CDR3 totals 16 residues. Germline values: CDR1 LGHNT, CDR2 FRNRAP. V was trimmed by 0 bases and J by 2 bases, leaving 11 bases between them.

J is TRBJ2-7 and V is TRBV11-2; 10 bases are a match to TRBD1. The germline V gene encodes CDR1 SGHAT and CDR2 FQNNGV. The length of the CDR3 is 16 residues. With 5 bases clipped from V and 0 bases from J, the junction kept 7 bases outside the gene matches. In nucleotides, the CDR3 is TGTGCCAGCAGCACTCGGACAGGGGGGCTCTCCTACGAGCAGTACTTC. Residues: CASSTRTGGLSYEQYF.

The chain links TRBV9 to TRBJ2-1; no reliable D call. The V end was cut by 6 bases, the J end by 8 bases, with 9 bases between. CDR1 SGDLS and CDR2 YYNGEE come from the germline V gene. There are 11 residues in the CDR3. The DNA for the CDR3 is TGTGCCAGCATCGAACAAGATGAGCAGTTCTTC. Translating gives CASIEQDEQFF.